This T cell receptor beta chain comes out of a study of shared clonotypes between healthy human individuals. As for the study in general: Each donor's CD4 naive and CD4 memory cells filled three plates apiece, CD8 naive two, and CD8 memory one. Study-level findings and limits: Generation probability values for non-shared clonotypes were lower than those for clonotypes shared by all four donors.

The split of CD4+ cells yielded CD45RA+ naive and CD45RA-negative memory subsets. To note about this clone: Its antigen remains unidentified.

This CDR3 is 17 amino acids long. Germline-derived CDR1 and CDR2 are SGHTA and FQGTGA. V lost 4 bases to trimming and J lost 0 bases, with 13 bases between them. Splitting of each subset's genomic DNA was done evenly across several immunoSEQ plates. Here immunoSEQ multiplex PCR was the method, and the copy in TCRdb shows in-frame clones only, minus some. Of more than 900,000 clones listed, approximately 78% are singletons. This chain uses TRBV7-3 with TRBJ2-6; possible D gene TRBD2, 6 bases. Material for sequencing was memory CD4+ T cells from PBMCs. Subset meaning: CD45RA-negative fraction. The sequence was collected from a man in his late teens or twenties in good health. Some clones in this sample may be carry-over from other donors' samples. The CDR3 region has the DNA TGTGCCAGCAGCTCGGAGAGGAGGGCCTCTGGGGCCAACGTCCTGACTTTC. This translates into CASSSERRASGANVLTF.